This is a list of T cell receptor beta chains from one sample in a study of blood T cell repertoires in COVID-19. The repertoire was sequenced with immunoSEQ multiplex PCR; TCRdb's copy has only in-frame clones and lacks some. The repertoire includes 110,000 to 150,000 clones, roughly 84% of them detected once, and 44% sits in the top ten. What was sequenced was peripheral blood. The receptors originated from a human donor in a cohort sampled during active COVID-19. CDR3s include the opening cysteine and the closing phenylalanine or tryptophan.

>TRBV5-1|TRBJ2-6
CASSGGTSGSGANVLTF
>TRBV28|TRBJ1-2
CASSLSGMAGRRTVVPTYGYTF
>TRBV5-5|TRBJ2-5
CASSSSSRETQYF
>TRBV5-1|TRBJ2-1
CASSLAGVGLGEQFF
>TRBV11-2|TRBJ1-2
CASSLSTGDYGYTF
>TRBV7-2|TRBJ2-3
CASRLEPAHEQYF
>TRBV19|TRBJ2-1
CASSIGQDEQFF
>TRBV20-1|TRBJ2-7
CSASGTGEVDEQYF
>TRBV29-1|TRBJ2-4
CSVLGTTIAKNIQYF
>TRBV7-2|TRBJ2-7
CASSFTSGGNYEQYF
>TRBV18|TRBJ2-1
CASARGSPGQGYNEQFF
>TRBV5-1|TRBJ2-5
CASSLTGARGETQYF
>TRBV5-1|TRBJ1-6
CASSVTGSNSPLHF
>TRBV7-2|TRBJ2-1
CASSFTAGGYYNEQFF
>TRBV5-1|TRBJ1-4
CASSEGATNEKLFF
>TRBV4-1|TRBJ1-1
CASSQELPHLGNTEAFF
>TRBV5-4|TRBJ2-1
CASSFVGESEQFF
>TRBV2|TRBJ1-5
CASSTSGLYNQPQHF
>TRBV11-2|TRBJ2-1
CASSFRQGRGEQFF
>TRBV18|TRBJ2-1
CASSPGTGEQFF
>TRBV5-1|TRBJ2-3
CASSPGQVVEDTQYF
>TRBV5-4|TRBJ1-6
CASSYNRDNSPLHF
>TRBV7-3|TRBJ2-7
CASSPMAGQGYEQYF
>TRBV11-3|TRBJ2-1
CASSLGANNEQFF
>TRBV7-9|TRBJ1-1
CASSLGAGLMNTEAFF
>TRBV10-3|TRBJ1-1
CAISGSRDTEAFF
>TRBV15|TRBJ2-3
CATSLGPWGGSTDTQYF
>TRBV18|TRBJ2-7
CASSPGTGETGEQYF
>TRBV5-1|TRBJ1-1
CASSLGQGAEAFF
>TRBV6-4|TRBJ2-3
CASSGGVGDTQYF
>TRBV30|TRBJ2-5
CAWSASRETQYF
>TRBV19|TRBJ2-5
CASSNGQVYQETQYF